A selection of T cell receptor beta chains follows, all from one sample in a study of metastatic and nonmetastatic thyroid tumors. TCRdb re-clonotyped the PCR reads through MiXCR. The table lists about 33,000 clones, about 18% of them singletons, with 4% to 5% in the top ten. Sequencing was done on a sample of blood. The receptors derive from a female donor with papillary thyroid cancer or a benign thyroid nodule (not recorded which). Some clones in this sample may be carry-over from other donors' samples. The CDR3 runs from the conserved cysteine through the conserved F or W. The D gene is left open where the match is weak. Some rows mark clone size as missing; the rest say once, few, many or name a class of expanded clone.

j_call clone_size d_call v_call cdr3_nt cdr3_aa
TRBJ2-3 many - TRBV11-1 TGTGCCAGCAGCCTCACAGATACGCAGTATTTT CASSLTDTQYF
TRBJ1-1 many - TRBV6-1 TGTGCCAGCAGTTTTTACAGGGCGAACACTGAAGCTTTCTTT CASSFYRANTEAFF
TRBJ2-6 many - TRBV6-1 TGTGCCAGCAGTTATTTCAGGGATTCTGGGGCCAACGTCCTGACTTTC CASSYFRDSGANVLTF
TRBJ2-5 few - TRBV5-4 TGTGCCAGCAGCTTGGGGTCCGGAGAGACCCAGTACTTC CASSLGSGETQYF
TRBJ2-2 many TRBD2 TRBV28 TGTGCCAGCCTACGGCGGGAGGCCGGGGAGCTGTTTTTT CASLRREAGELFF
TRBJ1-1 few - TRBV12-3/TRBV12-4 TGTGCCAGCAGTTTACATTATTCTGAAGCTTTCTTT CASSLHYSEAFF
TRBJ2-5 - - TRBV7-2 TGTGCCAGTAGCAATAGCGGTACCCTGGGAGAGACCCAGTACTTC CASSNSGTLGETQYF
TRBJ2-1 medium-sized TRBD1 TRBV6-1 TGTGCCAGCATGCTCTCTGGGGACAGTACCTACAATGAGCAGTTCTTC CASMLSGDSTYNEQFF
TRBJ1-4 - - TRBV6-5 TGTGCCAGCAGTTACAGGGCGAATGAAAAACTGTTTTTT CASSYRANEKLFF
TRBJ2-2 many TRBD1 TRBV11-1 TGTGCCAGCAGCCCCTGGGGACAGGGGTCCACCGGGGAGCTGTTTTTT CASSPWGQGSTGELFF
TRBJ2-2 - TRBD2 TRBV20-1 TGCAGTGCTAGAGTACTAGCGGGTGGAGACTCCGGGGAGCTGTTTTTT CSARVLAGGDSGELFF
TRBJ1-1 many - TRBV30 TGTGCCTGGAGTTACCGGACGGGTCGCATGAACACTGAAGCTTTCTTT CAWSYRTGRMNTEAFF
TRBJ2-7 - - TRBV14 TGTGCCAGCAGCCAAGTGCCCTATCAGAGCTCCTACGAGCAGTACTTC CASSQVPYQSSYEQYF
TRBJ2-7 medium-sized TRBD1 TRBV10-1 TGCGCCAGCAGTGACCCGGGACAGGGGGACTACGAGCAGTACTTC CASSDPGQGDYEQYF
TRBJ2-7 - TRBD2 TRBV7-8 TGTGCCAGCAGCTCCCGGACTAGCGGGAGATGTTTTCCCTACGAGCAGTACTTC CASSSRTSGRCFPYEQYF
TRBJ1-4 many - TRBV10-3 TGTGCCATCAGTTACACGACAGGATATAATGAAAAACTGTTTTTT CAISYTTGYNEKLFF
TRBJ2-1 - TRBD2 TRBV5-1 TGCGCCAGCAGCTTGGACTCGTGTACTAGCGGGGGGAGCGAGCAGTTCTTC CASSLDSCTSGGSEQFF
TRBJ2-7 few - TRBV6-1 TGTGCCAGCAGCCCGACCGGTACAGTGTACTACGAGCAGTACTTC CASSPTGTVYYEQYF
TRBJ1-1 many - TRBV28 TGTGCCAGCAGTTCCCCGGGAGGGGCGCGGACTGAAGCTTTCTTT CASSSPGGARTEAFF
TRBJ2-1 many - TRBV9 TGTGCCAGCAGCTCCCAGATCGGGTACGGGGAGCAGTTCTTC CASSSQIGYGEQFF
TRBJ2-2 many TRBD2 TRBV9 TGTGCCAGCACCCCCCCGGGGGGTGGGGAGCTGTTTTTT CASTPPGGGELFF
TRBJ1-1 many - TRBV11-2 TGTGCCAGCAGCTTTATCAGTGGGAACACTGAAGCTTTCTTT CASSFISGNTEAFF
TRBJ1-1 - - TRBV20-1 TGTAGTGCTCCGCAACAGGGAATAAAAGCTTTATTT CSAPQQGIKALF
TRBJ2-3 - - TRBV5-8 TGTGCCAGCAGCTTCGGGACCTCTAGCACAGATACGCAGTATTTT CASSFGTSSTDTQYF
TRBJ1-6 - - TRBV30 TGTGCCTGGGGGAGAGAGTCACCCCTCCACTTT CAWGRESPLHF
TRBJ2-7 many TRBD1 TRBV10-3 TGTGCCATCAGTGAGTTCCTGACAGGGGACAGGTCCTACGAGCAGTACTTC CAISEFLTGDRSYEQYF
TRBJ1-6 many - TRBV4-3 TGCGCCAGCAGTCCTACCGGACTAGGAGATTCACCCCTCCACTTT CASSPTGLGDSPLHF
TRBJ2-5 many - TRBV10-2 TGCGCCAGCAGTGAGACTCGGTCCGGCCAAGAGACCCAGTACTTC CASSETRSGQETQYF
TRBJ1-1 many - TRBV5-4 TGTGCCAGCAGCTTGGACAGGAACACTGAAACTTTCTTT CASSLDRNTETFF
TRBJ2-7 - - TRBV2 TGTGCCAGCAGAGGAACAACTATCGGCAGTTTTTCCGAGCAGTACTTC CASRGTTIGSFSEQYF
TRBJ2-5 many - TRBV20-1 TGCAGTGTGTATGGTGTAGGAGAGACCCAGTACTTC CSVYGVGETQYF
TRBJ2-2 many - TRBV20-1 TGCAGTGCTAGAGATCTTTCGGGGTACACCGGGGAGCTGTTTTTT CSARDLSGYTGELFF
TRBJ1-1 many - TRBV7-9 TGTGCCAGCAGCGTAGGACAGATGAACACTGAAGCTTTCTTT CASSVGQMNTEAFF
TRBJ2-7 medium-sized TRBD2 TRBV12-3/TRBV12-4 TGTGCCAGCAGTTTCCGGACTAGCGGGAGGGCCTCCGAGCAGTACTTC CASSFRTSGRASEQYF
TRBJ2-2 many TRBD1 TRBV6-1 TGTGCCAGCAGTCGACCGGGACAGGGGGACACCGGGGAGCTGTTTTTT CASSRPGQGDTGELFF
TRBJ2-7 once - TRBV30 TGTGCCTGGAGTGTAAAGGGCATTTGGGACGAGCAGCACTTC CAWSVKGIWDEQHF
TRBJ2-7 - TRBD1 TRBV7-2 TGTGCCAGCAGCTTTACAGGGGGGGAGCAGTACTTC CASSFTGGEQYF
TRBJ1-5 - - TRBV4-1 TGCGCCAGCAGCCCTACAGGCGCGTCTAGTCCCCAGCATTTT CASSPTGASSPQHF
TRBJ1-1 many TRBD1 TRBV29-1 TGCAGCGTTTCGGACAGGGGGCAGACGACTGAAGCTTTCTTT CSVSDRGQTTEAFF
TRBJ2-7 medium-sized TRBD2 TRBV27 TGTGCCAGCAGCCCACAAAACGGGGGGGAAGGCGAGCAGTACTTC CASSPQNGGEGEQYF
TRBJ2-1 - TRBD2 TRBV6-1 TGTGCCAGCAGTGAAAGGCTAGCGGGAGGGCCTGGGGGTGAGCAGTTCTTC CASSERLAGGPGGEQFF
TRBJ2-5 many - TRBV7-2 TGTGCCAGCAGCCCTGGGCCGGCCGGGGAGACCCAGTACTTC CASSPGPAGETQYF
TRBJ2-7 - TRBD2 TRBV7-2 TGTGCCAGCAGCTTGACTAGCGGGGTCTACGAGCAGTACTTC CASSLTSGVYEQYF
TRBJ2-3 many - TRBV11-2 TGTGCCAGCAGCCCCACGCTAGATACGCAGTATTTT CASSPTLDTQYF
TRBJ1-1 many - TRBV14 TGTGCCAGCAGCCAAGGGGGTTTCACTGAAGCTTTCTTT CASSQGGFTEAFF
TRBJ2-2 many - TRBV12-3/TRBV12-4 TGTGCCAGCAGTTTAATTGGGGGGCAGGAGGGCCCCTCCGGGGAGCTGTTTTTT CASSLIGGQEGPSGELFF
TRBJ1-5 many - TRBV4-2 TGTGCCAGCAGCCAAGATATGAGAGCCCAGCCCCAGCATTTT CASSQDMRAQPQHF
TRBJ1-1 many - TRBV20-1 TGCAGTGCTACAGGGTCCACTGAAGCTTTCTTT CSATGSTEAFF
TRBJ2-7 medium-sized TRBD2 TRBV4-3 TGCGCCAGCAGCCCCCGGGCTAGCGGGATCTACGAGCAGTACTTC CASSPRASGIYEQYF
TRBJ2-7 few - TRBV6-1 TGTGCCAGCAGAAACCCTCGGGGGGCCGAGCAGTACTTC CASRNPRGAEQYF
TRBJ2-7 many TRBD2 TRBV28 TGTGCCAGCAGTTTCGGAGCGGGGGTTTCCGAGCAGTACTTC CASSFGAGVSEQYF
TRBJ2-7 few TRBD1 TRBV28 TGTGACAGCAGTGGACAGGGTGGAGGATACGAGCAGTACTTC CDSSGQGGGYEQYF
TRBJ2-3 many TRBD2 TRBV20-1 TGCAGTGCTAGAGATCTCCGACCCGCGGGGGGTACGCAGTATTTT CSARDLRPAGGTQYF
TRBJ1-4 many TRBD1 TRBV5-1 TGCGCCAGCAGCTTGGGGACAGGGAGGGGTAATGAAAAACTGTTTTTT CASSLGTGRGNEKLFF